The 32 T cell receptor beta chains below all came from one sample that was sequenced in a study of blood T cells in healthy people across ages (dated by TCRdb to about 2015). The library was obtained by 5' RACE. Sequencing took place on an Illumina HiSeq 2500. A second PCR of about 6 to 12 cycles was run with a J-beta primer mix and a sample-barcoded 5' primer. TCRdb trimmed public reads at Q25 via fastp, called clones via MiXCR and kept in-frame beta chains. Rows with a matching CDR3 protein are joined into one entry that keeps the most common DNA and genes. The sample records roughly 2 million distinct CDR3 sequences, roughly 50% of which are singletons. More than 2% of the sample is held by the ten biggest clonotypes. The sample was blood. These receptors originate from a woman between 40 and 55 years old in good health.

The chain combines TRBV4-2 with TRBJ2-1; D gene ambiguous. This CDR3 region has 13 residues. Looked up from germline, CDR1 is LGHNA and CDR2 is YNFKEQ. V lost 4 bases, J lost 7 bases, and 11 bases lay in between. DNA for the CDR3: TGTGCCAGCAGCCTCGGAGTGGAGAATGAGCAGTTCTTC. It codes for CASSLGVENEQFF.

The table lists this clonotype with a few counts. This chain uses TRBV4-1 with TRBJ1-2; TRBD1 matches 8 bases. The germline V gene has CDR1 MGHRA and CDR2 YSYEKL. This CDR3 has 15 amino acids. With V trimmed by 1 base and J by 4 bases, 5 bases remained unmatched. Written as DNA, the CDR3 is TGCGCCAGCAGCCAAGGGACAGGGAGTTTCTATGGCTACACCTTC. This gives the protein CASSQGTGSFYGYTF.

In this sample, this clonotype turned up a few times. The rearrangement joins TRBV29-1 to TRBJ2-1, with D perhaps assigned TRBD1 or TRBD2 (5 bases each). The CDR3 is 12 residues long. V lost 4 bases to trimming and J lost 6 bases, with 10 bases between them. Germline CDR1 and CDR2: SQVTM and ANQGSEA. The CDR3 DNA reads TGCAGCGTTGGGTCCGGGACCAATGAGCAGTTCTTC. Translated: CSVGSGTNEQFF.

This sequence joins TRBV20-1 and TRBJ1-5; D possibly corresponds to TRBD1 (5 bases). Trimming stripped 6 bases from V and 0 bases from J, with 12 bases between. The CDR3 totals 14 residues. Germline CDR1 and CDR2: DFQATT and SNEGSKA (reference sequence). For the CDR3, the DNA is TGCAGTGCGGAACAGGTCAATAGCAATCAGCCCCAGCATTTT. The encoded protein is CSAEQVNSNQPQHF.

This clonotype was detected only a few times. The J gene is TRBJ1-2, the V gene TRBV5-5; D is possibly TRBD1 (5 bases). Trimming cost V 0 bases and J 0 bases, with 9 bases left between them. Germline-derived CDR1 and CDR2 are SGHKS and YYEKEE (reference sequence). The CDR3 is made up of 15 amino acids. This chain's CDR3 is CASSLEGVANYGYTF. The CDR3 DNA reads TGTGCCAGCAGCTTGGAAGGGGTGGCTAACTATGGCTACACCTTC.

This clonotype has only a few counts. CDR3 bases: TGTGCCACCAGCAGAGATATAGGCGAGACCCAGTACTTC. Amino acid sequence: CATSRDIGETQYF. The rearrangement joins TRBV15 to TRBJ2-5; D unresolved. The CDR3 sequence is 13 residues long. Trimming shortened V by 0 bases and J by 5 bases, and 7 bases separated the two germline ends. Germline loops: CDR1 LNHNV, CDR2 YYDKDF (reference sequence).

The chain carries TRBV7-2 and TRBJ2-7; 9 bases agree with TRBD1. V was pared by 5 bases and J by 3 bases, with 8 bases of the junction left unmatched. Germline lookup yields CDR1 SGHTA and CDR2 FQGNSA. This CDR3 contains 15 residues. The CDR3 sequence: CASSRTGQGYYEQYF. As DNA, the CDR3 is TGTGCCAGCAGCAGAACGGGACAGGGTTACTACGAGCAGTACTTC.

The chain recombines TRBV29-1 with TRBJ1-2; 7 bases fit TRBD1. The CDR3 length is 14 residues. The germline V gene encodes CDR1 SQVTM and CDR2 ANQGSEA. J was trimmed by 5 bases and V by 5 bases; bases with no gene match: 11. As DNA, the CDR3 is TGCAGCGTTCTCATTCCGGGACAGAGATATGGCTACACCTTC. Its protein is CSVLIPGQRYGYTF. Combining the CDR3 with reference TRBV29-1 and TRBJ1-2 gives the whole variable domain SAVISQKPSRDICQRGTSLTIQCQVDSQVTMMFWYRQQPGQSLTLIATANQGSEATYESGFVIDKFPISRPNLTFSTLTVSNMSPEDSSIYLCSVLIPGQRYGYTFGSGTRLTVV.

The chain joins TRBV7-9 to TRBJ1-2; D possibly corresponds to TRBD1 (6 bases). V shed 6 bases and J shed 6 bases, with 17 bases lying between them. This CDR3 has 14 residues. Germline V gene sequence: CDR1 SEHNR, CDR2 FQNEAQ (reference sequence). The chain's CDR3 is CASSIITGFHGYTF. CDR3 coding DNA: TGTGCCAGCAGTATCATAACAGGGTTCCATGGCTACACCTTC.

The chain has TRBV27 and TRBJ2-3, with 9 nucleotides matching TRBD2. In germline, CDR1 is MNHEY, CDR2 SMNVEV (reference sequence). CDR3 size: 16 residues. Trimming took 5 bases from V and 5 from J; bases not matched to a gene: 11. The CDR3: CASSTSGLASGDTQYF. CDR3 coding DNA: TGTGCCAGCAGTACCTCCGGACTAGCGTCGGGAGATACGCAGTATTTT.

The chain carries TRBV28 and TRBJ2-7, with D tentatively TRBD1 or TRBD2 (5 bases each). The J call is in doubt because the DNA end fits TRBJ2-5 better. The CDR3 has 16 residues. CDR1 is MDHEN and CDR2 is SYDVKM in the germline V gene. The CDR3 sequence: CASSSSGTWLKETQYF. Written as DNA, the CDR3 is TGTGCCAGCAGTTCTTCCGGGACCTGGCTGAAAGAGACCCAGTACTTC.

About this clonotype itself: At one boundary the junction diverges from the germline segment, which might be a read error. This chain joins TRBV11-2 and TRBJ1-2; no firm D call. The CDR3 runs to 15 residues. The V gene's germline CDR1 is SGHAT and CDR2 FQNNGV. The CDR3 bases are TGTGCCAGCAGCGTAGATAGGACGGATAACTATGGCTACACCTTC. It yields the protein CASSVDRTDNYGYTF. The whole variable domain, filled in from reference TRBV11-2 and TRBJ1-2, reads EAGVAQSPRYKIIEKRQSVAFWCNPISGHATLYWYQQILGQGPKLLIQFQNNGVVDDSQLPKDRFSAERLKGVDSTLKIQPAKLEDSAVYLCASSVDRTDNYGYTFGSGTRLTVV.

The chain links TRBV4-2 to TRBJ1-2; D is ambiguous. Germline loops: CDR1 LGHNA, CDR2 YNFKEQ. V dropped 0 bases and J dropped 9 bases, with 5 bases sitting between them. The CDR3 is 11 residues long. CDR3: CASSQETSYTF. CDR3 nucleotide sequence: TGTGCCAGCAGCCAAGAGACAAGCTACACCTTC.

This clonotype has a single count. The V gene is TRBV2, the J gene TRBJ1-3; D is unresolved. Germline lookup yields CDR1 SNHLY and CDR2 FYNNEI. V was pared by 7 bases and J by 4 bases, with 11 bases between. This CDR3 has 13 residues. CDR3 sequence (DNA): TGTGCCAGCACGGACCTAGGAGGAAACACCATATATTTT. Translating gives CASTDLGGNTIYF.

CDR3 in DNA: TGTGCCAGCAGCCCGGGACCAAAGCACTACGAGCAGTACTTC. Its protein is CASSPGPKHYEQYF. This rearrangement joins TRBV14 to TRBJ2-7; D may be TRBD1 or TRBD2 (5 bases each). The germline V and J ends were trimmed by 4 bases and 3 bases, with 13 bases remaining between them. CDR1 SGHDN and CDR2 FVKESK come from the germline V gene. The CDR3 is 14 amino acids.

This clonotype came up many times. This chain links TRBV7-2 with TRBJ2-5; TRBD2 matches 11 bases. The CDR3 extends over 15 amino acids. Germline CDR1 reads SGHTA; CDR2 reads FQGNSA. V lost 3 bases to trimming and J lost 4 bases; unmatched junction nucleotides: 4. The CDR3 nucleotides are TGTGCCAGCAGCTTGGGTAGCGGGGGGGGAGAGACCCAGTACTTC. It encodes CASSLGSGGGETQYF.

This clonotype was seen ten or more times. The rearrangement links TRBV4-3 to TRBJ2-3; 16 bases map to TRBD2. The ends lost 4 bases at V and 6 bases at J; junction bases unmatched: 19. The germline V gene has CDR1 LGHNA and CDR2 YSLEER. CDR3 length: 21 residues. For the CDR3, the DNA is TGCGCCAGCAGCCGCAACCTGGGACTAGCGGGGGGGGTTACGTTTTTGGATACGCAGTATTTT. Its protein product is CASSRNLGLAGGVTFLDTQYF.

The V call is TRBV5-5, the J call TRBJ1-5; D possibly corresponds to TRBD1 (6 bases). The germline V gene has CDR1 SGHKS and CDR2 YYEKEE (reference sequence). Trimming left V 4 bases short and J 9 bases short, with 17 bases between. The CDR3 covers 14 residues. The chain's CDR3 is CASSDTGNQGPQHF. CDR3 sequence (DNA): TGTGCCAGCAGCGACACAGGGAACCAGGGGCCCCAGCATTTT.

This chain uses TRBV6-5 with TRBJ2-3, with 8 positions matching TRBD2. CDR3 size: 14 residues. Germline assignment: CDR1 MNHEY and CDR2 SVGAGI. V lost 2 bases and J lost 6; bases outside the gene matches: 4. CDR3 sequence (DNA): TGTGCCAGCAGTTACCAGCGGGGGAAGGATACGCAGTATTTT. Translation gives CASSYQRGKDTQYF.

The chain links TRBV19 to TRBJ2-1, with D possibly called TRBD1 or TRBD2 (6 bases each). The CDR3 extends over 13 amino acids. Trimming pared 3 bases from V and 8 bases from J, leaving 11 bases between. Germline V CDR1 and CDR2: LNHDA, SQIVND (reference sequence). The CDR3 DNA is TGTGCCAGTAGTATTATGGGGGGCGATGAGCAGTTCTTC. It translates to CASSIMGGDEQFF.

The V gene is TRBV29-1, the J gene TRBJ1-2, with D unclear. Trimming took off 3 bases at V and 6 bases at J, with 8 bases between the two ends. Germline CDR1 reads SQVTM; CDR2 reads ANQGSEA. The CDR3 totals 11 residues. The CDR3 loop is CSVEVRDGYTF. CDR3 DNA sequence: TGCAGCGTTGAGGTACGGGATGGCTACACCTTC.

This sequence joins TRBV3-1 and TRBJ2-3, with a tentative D call TRBD2 (6 bases). CDR3 length: 15 amino acids. Trimming removed 7 bases from V and 0 bases from J, with 14 bases in between. Germline loops: CDR1 LGHDT, CDR2 YNNKEL (reference sequence). CDR3 sequence: CASTTRGRSTDTQYF. In DNA form, the CDR3 reads TGTGCCAGCACCACGCGGGGTAGGAGCACAGATACGCAGTATTTT.

The rearrangement uses TRBV7-3 and TRBJ2-3, with D perhaps matching TRBD2 (6 bases). V lost 1 base, J lost 6 bases, and 14 bases lay in between. This CDR3 spans 15 amino acids. Germline V gives CDR1 SGHTA, CDR2 FQGTGA. The CDR3, as DNA: TGTGCCAGCAGCTTAATGGGAGGAAGGGTTGATACGCAGTATTTT. This sequence encodes CASSLMGGRVDTQYF.

The chain joins TRBV5-6 to TRBJ1-1, with TRBD1 matching over 7 bases. CDR3 length: 15 residues. With 3 bases clipped from V and 3 bases from J, the junction kept 8 bases outside the gene matches. From germline, CDR1 is SGHDT and CDR2 YYEEEE. The CDR3 protein is CASSSSTDRDTEAFF. The CDR3 DNA reads TGTGCCAGCAGCTCCTCTACCGACAGGGACACTGAAGCTTTCTTT.

This clonotype was detected once. Germline is not matched at one junction end, which may reflect a read error. V usage is TRBV12-3 or TRBV12-4 and J usage is TRBJ2-5, with a tentative D call TRBD2 (5 bases). The better agreement between TRBJ2-7 and the DNA end casts doubt on the J call. The CDR3 spans 13 residues. The CDR3 nucleotides read TGTGCCAACAGTTCCCTTAGGAGGTACGAGCAGTACTTC. Its translation: CANSSLRRYEQYF.

This clonotype was counted only a few times. This chain connects TRBV20-1 to TRBJ2-7, with D unresolved. V was pared by 6 bases and J by 3 bases, with 12 bases between. This CDR3 has 12 residues. CDR1 and CDR2 (germline): DFQATT, SNEGSKA (reference sequence). As DNA, the CDR3 is TGCAGTGCCACTCCGGGTGACTACGAGCAGTACTTC. It codes for CSATPGDYEQYF.

V gene TRBV5-1 combines with J gene TRBJ2-3; D is ambiguous. CDR3 length: 16 residues. Germline loops: CDR1 SGHRS, CDR2 YFSETQ. Trimming pared 2 bases from V and 1 base from J, leaving 14 bases between. CDR3 residues: CASSFDLSPGTDTQYF. CDR3 DNA sequence: TGCGCCAGCAGCTTCGACTTGTCCCCTGGCACAGATACGCAGTATTTT. The full variable domain, its missing parts supplied by reference TRBV5-1 and TRBJ2-3, is KAGVTQTPRYLIKTRGQQVTLSCSPISGHRSVSWYQQTPGQGLQFLFEYFSETQRNKGNFPGRFSGRQFSNSRSEMNVSTLELGDSALYLCASSFDLSPGTDTQYFGPGTRLTVL.

J is TRBJ2-5 and V is TRBV6-6; D uncertain. V shed 6 bases and J shed 3 bases, with 11 bases lying between them. This CDR3 region has 13 residues. CDR1 and CDR2 from the germline V gene are MNHNY and SVGAGI (reference sequence). The CDR3 reads CASRAYGEETQYF. CDR3 DNA sequence: TGTGCCAGCAGGGCCTATGGGGAAGAGACCCAGTACTTC.

This clonotype was counted a single time. CDR3 residues: CASSVGRSGNTIYF. DNA of the CDR3: TGTGCCAGCAGTGTCGGTCGCTCTGGAAACACCATATATTTT. This chain joins TRBV6-5 and TRBJ1-3, with unresolved D. This CDR3 is 14 amino acids long. Germline V CDR1 and CDR2: MNHEY, SVGAGI. V gave up 5 bases and J gave up 0 bases, with 8 bases separating them.

This chain joins TRBV10-2 and TRBJ2-3; D is ambiguous. The CDR3 runs 14 residues. The ends were cut back, 4 bases at V and 2 bases at J, with 10 bases in the middle. The germline gives CDR1 WSHSY, CDR2 SAAADI. The CDR3 DNA is TGCGCCAGCAGTGGGTCGAGGCACACAGATACGCAGTATTTT. Translated, it gives CASSGSRHTDTQYF.

CDR3 coding DNA: TGTGCCACCAGTTTGGACCCGACGAGAACTGAAGCTTTCTTT. Its protein product is CATSLDPTRTEAFF. The rearrangement uses TRBV15 and TRBJ1-1; D not resolved. CDR1 and CDR2 from the germline V gene are LNHNV and YYDKDF (reference sequence). This CDR3 is 14 amino acids long. V lost 6 bases and J 5 bases, leaving 16 bases between the germline ends.

The chain joins TRBV20-1 to TRBJ2-7; 8 bases are a match to TRBD1. CDR1 DFQATT and CDR2 SNEGSKA come from the germline V gene (reference sequence). This CDR3 has 14 amino acids. V lost 4 bases to trimming and J lost 3 bases; unmatched junction nucleotides: 8. In DNA form, the CDR3 reads TGCAGTGCTACAGGACAGGGTTGGGTCTACGAGCAGTACTTC. It yields the protein CSATGQGWVYEQYF.